The clone carrying this TCR beta chain was seen just once. Assay used: immunoSEQ multiplex PCR; TCRdb lists only in-frame clones, some missing. The table includes roughly 63,000 clones, roughly 79% detected once. The J segment lost 6 bases and the V segment lost 1 base, leaving 5 bases of the junction unmatched. The germline V gene has CDR1 SGHNT and CDR2 YENEEA. This CDR3 is built from 15 residues. The sample is drawn from a study of PD-L1 blockade in urothelial cancer. About the study: Prior chemotherapy ranged from 0 to 3 regimens per patient.

The time point here: pretreatment peripheral blood. The sequence was obtained from a man in his 70s with urothelial cancer. The chain links TRBV11-3 to TRBJ2-3; the match to TRBD2 covers 9 bases. The sample in question was PBMCs, obtained around atezolizumab (anti-PD-L1) treatment. DNA of the CDR3: TGTGCCAGCAGCTTAGGTGGCGGGAGGGTTGATACGCAGTATTTT. The encoded protein is CASSLGGGRVDTQYF. Supplemented by reference TRBV11-3 and TRBJ2-3, the full variable domain reads EAGVVQSPRYKIIEKKQPVAFWCNPISGHNTLYWYLQNLGQGPELLIRYENEEAVDDSQLPKDRFSAERLKGVDSTLKIQPAELGDSAVYLCASSLGGGRVDTQYFGPGTRLTVL.